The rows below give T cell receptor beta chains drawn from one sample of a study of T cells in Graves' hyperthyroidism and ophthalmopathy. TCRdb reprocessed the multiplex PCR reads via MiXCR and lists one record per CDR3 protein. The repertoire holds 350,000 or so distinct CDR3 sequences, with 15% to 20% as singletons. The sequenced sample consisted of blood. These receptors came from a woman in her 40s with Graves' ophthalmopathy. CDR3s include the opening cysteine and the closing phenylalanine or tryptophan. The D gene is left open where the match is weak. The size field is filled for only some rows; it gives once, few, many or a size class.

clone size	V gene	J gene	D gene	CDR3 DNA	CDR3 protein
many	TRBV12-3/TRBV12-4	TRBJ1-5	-	TGTGCCAGCAGTTTCTATTTCCATAGGACAGAGGGCAATCAGCCCCAGCATTTT	CASSFYFHRTEGNQPQHF
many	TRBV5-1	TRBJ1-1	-	TGCGCCAGCAGCCCACATGGAGGTGTCGCTGAAGCTTTCTTT	CASSPHGGVAEAFF
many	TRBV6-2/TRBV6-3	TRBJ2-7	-	TGTGCCAGCAGTTACTTAAGTAAGAACTACGAGCAGTACTTC	CASSYLSKNYEQYF
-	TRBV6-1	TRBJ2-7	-	TGTGCCAGCAGTGAAGACTGGCCCCGTTCCTACGAGCAGTACTTC	CASSEDWPRSYEQYF
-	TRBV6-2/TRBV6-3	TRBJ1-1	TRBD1	TGTGCCAGCACACTACTTTGGGGACAGTTGAACACTGAAGCTTTCTTT	CASTLLWGQLNTEAFF
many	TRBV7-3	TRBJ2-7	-	TGTGCCAGCAGCTTATACAAAGAAGGAAGCGAGCAGTACTTC	CASSLYKEGSEQYF
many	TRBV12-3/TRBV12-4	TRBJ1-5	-	TGTGCCAGCAGTTTGGCCGGGGGCAATCAGCCCCAGCATTTT	CASSLAGGNQPQHF
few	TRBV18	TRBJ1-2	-	TGTGCCAGCTCACCCGGACTGTCCCAGGGCTACACCTTC	CASSPGLSQGYTF
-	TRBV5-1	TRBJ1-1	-	TGCGCCAGCAGCTTAGACAGGACCCTAAACACTGAAGCTTTCTTT	CASSLDRTLNTEAFF
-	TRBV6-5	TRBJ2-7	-	TGTGCCAGCAGTTACTCGAGGGCCAGCACCTACGAGCAGTACTTC	CASSYSRASTYEQYF
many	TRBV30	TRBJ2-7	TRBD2	TGTGCCTGGAGTATTGGGACTAGCGGGAGTCAGTACTTC	CAWSIGTSGSQYF
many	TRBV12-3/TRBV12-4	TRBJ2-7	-	TGTGCCAGCAGTTTAAGGCCGAATACCTACGAGCAGTACTTC	CASSLRPNTYEQYF
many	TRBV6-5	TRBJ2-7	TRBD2	TGTGCCAGCAGTTACTCGGGCCTAGCGGGAGTATACGAGCAGTACTTC	CASSYSGLAGVYEQYF
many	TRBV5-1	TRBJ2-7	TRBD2	TGCGCCAGCAGCTTGGGACTAGCGGGACAATCCGAGCAGTACTTC	CASSLGLAGQSEQYF
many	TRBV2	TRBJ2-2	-	TGTGCCAGCATCGATAGGGTCGGGGAGCTGTTTTTT	CASIDRVGELFF
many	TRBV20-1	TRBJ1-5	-	TGCAGTGCTAGTCAGGGTAGCAATCAGCCCCAGCATTTT	CSASQGSNQPQHF
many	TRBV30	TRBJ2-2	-	TGTGCCTGGAGCCACTTTAGCGTGTCCGGGGAGCTGTTTTTT	CAWSHFSVSGELFF
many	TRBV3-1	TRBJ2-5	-	TGTGCCAGCAGCCAAGGAAAGTGGGAGAGAGGAGAGACCCAGTACTTC	CASSQGKWERGETQYF
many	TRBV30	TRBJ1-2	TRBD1	TGTGCCTTGACAGGGCGCGGCTACACCTTC	CALTGRGYTF
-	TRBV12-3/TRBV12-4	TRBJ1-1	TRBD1	TGTGCCAGCAGCTCCAATCCCGACAGGGTCTGGGGCTACACTGAAGCTTTCTTT	CASSSNPDRVWGYTEAFF
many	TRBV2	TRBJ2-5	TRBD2	TGTGCCAGCAGCCTTAGCGGGAGCGGGGAGACCCAGTACTTC	CASSLSGSGETQYF
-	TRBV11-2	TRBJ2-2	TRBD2	TGTGCCAGCAGCTTAGGAGTACTAGCGGTCGAGGGCGGGGAGCTGTTTTTT	CASSLGVLAVEGGELFF
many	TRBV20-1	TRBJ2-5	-	TGCAGTACCTCCCTGGTCCAAGAGACCCAGTACTTC	CSTSLVQETQYF
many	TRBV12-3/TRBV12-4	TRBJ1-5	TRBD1	TGTGCCAGCAGGGAGGGGACAGGCGCTTATAGCAATCAGCCCCAGCATTTT	CASREGTGAYSNQPQHF
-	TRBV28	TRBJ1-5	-	TGTGCCAGCAGCCTCTATAGCAATCAGCCCCAGCTTTTT	CASSLYSNQPQLF
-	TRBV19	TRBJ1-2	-	TGTGCCAGTAGTACGGACCCTGAAGGAGGCTACACCTTC	CASSTDPEGGYTF
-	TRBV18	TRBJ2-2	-	TGTGCCAGCTCACCAATACAGGACCCCACCGGGGAGCTGTTTTTT	CASSPIQDPTGELFF
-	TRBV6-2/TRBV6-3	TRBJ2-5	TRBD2	TGTGCCAGCAGTTACTCGGGTAGCGGGAGACCGGGGCAAGAGACCCAGTACTTC	CASSYSGSGRPGQETQYF
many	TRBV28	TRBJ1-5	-	TGTGCCAGCAGTTTATTCATAGGGGGGGGTCAGCCCCAGCATTTT	CASSLFIGGGQPQHF
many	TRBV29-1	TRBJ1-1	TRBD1	TGCAGCGGGGACAGGCACAACACTGAAGCTTTCTTT	CSGDRHNTEAFF
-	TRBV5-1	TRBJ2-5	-	TGCGCCGGCAGCTTGGTGGAGACCCAGTACTTC	CAGSLVETQYF
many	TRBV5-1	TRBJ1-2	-	TGCGCCAGCAGCTTGGCGGGGGAGGAAGCCTATGGCTACACCTTC	CASSLAGEEAYGYTF
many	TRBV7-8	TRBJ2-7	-	TGTGCCAGCACCCCCACAGGGTTATCCTACGAGCAGTACTTC	CASTPTGLSYEQYF
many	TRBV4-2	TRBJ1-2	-	TGTGCCAGCAGCCCAGAGGGTTGGGGCGGCTACACCTTC	CASSPEGWGGYTF
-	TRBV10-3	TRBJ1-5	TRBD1	TGTGCCATCAACGGACAGGGCGGTCAGCCCCAGCATTTT	CAINGQGGQPQHF
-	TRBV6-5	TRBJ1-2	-	TGTGCCAGCAGTTACGGGGAGCAAGGCTATGGCTACACCTTC	CASSYGEQGYGYTF
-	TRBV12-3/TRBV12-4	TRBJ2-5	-	TGTGCCAGCAGTTTTCAATCACACAGGGAGACCCAGTACTTC	CASSFQSHRETQYF
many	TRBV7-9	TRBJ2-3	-	TGTGCCAGCAGCTTGGACGGATCGTCCACAGATACGCAGTATTTT	CASSLDGSSTDTQYF
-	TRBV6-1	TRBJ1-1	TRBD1	TGTGCCAGCGGGGGGGACAGGGTGTACACTGAAGCTTTCTTT	CASGGDRVYTEAFF
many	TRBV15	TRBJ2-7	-	TGTGCCACCAGCGGGGAGACTAGACGATACGAGCAGTACTTC	CATSGETRRYEQYF
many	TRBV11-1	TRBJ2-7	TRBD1	TGTGCCAGCAGTCTACAGGGGGCCCACGAGCAGTACTTC	CASSLQGAHEQYF
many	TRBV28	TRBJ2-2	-	TGTGCCAGCAGCCCCGGAGGACAGACAACCGGGGAGCTGTTTTTT	CASSPGGQTTGELFF
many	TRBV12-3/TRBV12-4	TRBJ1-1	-	TGTGCCAGCAGTCCCAATAGGGGGGCTCGGAACACTGAAGCTTTCTTT	CASSPNRGARNTEAFF
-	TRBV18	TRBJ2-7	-	TGTGCCAGCTCCTCCAGGGGAATCTACGAGCAGTACTTC	CASSSRGIYEQYF
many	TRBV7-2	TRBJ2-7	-	TGTGCCAGCAGCGCCCATCCCCAGGGGAAATCCTACGAGCAGTACTTC	CASSAHPQGKSYEQYF
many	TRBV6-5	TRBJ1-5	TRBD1	TGTGCCAGCACTAAACATGAAGGACAGGGGGCCTTGATAAATCAGCCCCAGCATTTT	CASTKHEGQGALINQPQHF
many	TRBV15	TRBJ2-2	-	TGTGCCACCAGCAGAACGGGACGTTGGGCTCCGAACACCGGGGAGCTGTTTTTT	CATSRTGRWAPNTGELFF
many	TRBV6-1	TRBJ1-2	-	TGTGCCAGCAGTGAAGGATCGGGATATGGCTACACCTTC	CASSEGSGYGYTF
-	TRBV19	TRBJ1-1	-	TGTGCCAGTAGTACCCAGCGGGACACTGAAGCTTTCTTT	CASSTQRDTEAFF
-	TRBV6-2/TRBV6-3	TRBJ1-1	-	TGTGCTACCCAGGACACGACGCAGAGCATTGAAGCTTTCTTT	CATQDTTQSIEAFF
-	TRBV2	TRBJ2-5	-	TGTGCCAGCAGTGAGGGGACCCTCCAAGAGACCCAGTACTTC	CASSEGTLQETQYF
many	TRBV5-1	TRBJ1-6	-	TGCGCCAGCAGCTTGGCCCCCGACGGGAATTCACCCCTCCACTTT	CASSLAPDGNSPLHF